These 24 T cell receptor beta chains originate from one sample sequenced in a study of blood T cell repertoires in COVID-19. Data came from immunoSEQ multiplex PCR; TCRdb stores just in-frame clones and leaves some out. The sample has about 200,000 clones, 65% to 85% seen once. Sequences were obtained from PBMCs or T cells enriched from blood (not recorded which). The receptors here all came from a man aged 35-49 years who had recovered from COVID-19.

V gene TRBV5-4 combines with J gene TRBJ1-6; D is ambiguous. CDR3 size: 17 residues. Germline CDR1 SGHNT, CDR2 YYREEE (reference sequence). Trimming shortened V by 1 base and J by 10 bases, and 21 bases separated the two germline ends. In DNA, the CDR3 is TGTGCCAGCAGCTTGAGTGGACTCGTCCGTAGGGTATCACCCCTCCACTTT. Translated, it gives CASSLSGLVRRVSPLHF.

The CDR3 reads CASSPTWRGDGYTF. CDR3 DNA: TGTGCCAGCTCACCGACCTGGAGGGGAGACGGCTACACCTTC. The chain recombines TRBV18 with TRBJ1-2; D perhaps matches TRBD1 (5 bases). V lost 3 bases, J lost 8 bases, and 16 bases lay in between. The germline gives CDR1 KGHSH, CDR2 LQKENI. This CDR3 contains 14 residues.

The chain combines TRBV3-1 (or the pseudogene TRBV3-2) with TRBJ2-6, with 8 bases identical to TRBD1. The germline gives CDR1 LGHDT, CDR2 YNNKEL (reference sequence). V lost 3 bases and J lost 3; bases outside the gene matches: 13. This CDR3 has 19 residues. The CDR3 DNA reads TGTGCCAGCAGCCACGGGGACAGGTTTACTAGGAGTGGGGCCAACGTCCTGACTTTC. Amino acids: CASSHGDRFTRSGANVLTF.

V gene TRBV3-1 (or the pseudogene TRBV3-2) combines with J gene TRBJ1-2; D is perhaps TRBD1 (6 bases). The V end was cut by 0 bases, the J end by 4 bases, with 18 bases between. Looked up from germline, CDR1 is LGHDT and CDR2 is YNNKEL (reference sequence). The CDR3 totals 17 residues. CDR3 protein: CASSQDRGPGDPYGYTF. The CDR3 DNA reads as TGTGCCAGCAGCCAAGATCGTGGGCCAGGGGATCCCTATGGCTACACCTTC.

DNA of the CDR3: TGTGCCAGCAGTTTAGGACAGGGATGGACTGAAGCTTTCTTT. This sequence encodes CASSLGQGWTEAFF. The chain carries TRBV27 and TRBJ1-1; 8 bases are shared with TRBD1. CDR3 size: 14 residues. Trimming took 2 bases from V and 5 from J; bases not matched to a gene: 4. Germline assignment: CDR1 MNHEY and CDR2 SMNVEV (reference sequence).

The CDR3 is CASSESGVLGGYTF. For the CDR3, the DNA is TGTGCCAGCAGTGAATCGGGGGTCCTGGGTGGCTACACCTTC. The chain employs TRBV6-1 and TRBJ1-2, with D perhaps matching TRBD1 (5 bases). The CDR3 consists of 14 residues. The germline V gene encodes CDR1 MNHNS and CDR2 SASEGT. V lost 2 bases to trimming and J lost 7 bases, with 14 bases between them.

The chain joins TRBV3-1 (or the pseudogene TRBV3-2) to TRBJ1-3; D is ambiguous. Germline V gene lookup returns CDR1 LGHDT and CDR2 YNNKEL (reference sequence). Trimming took 4 bases from V and 3 from J, leaving 13 bases between them. The CDR3 contains 15 residues. The CDR3 DNA is TGTGCCAGCAGCCCCCGTGACAAGGATGGAAACACCATATATTTT. The encoded protein is CASSPRDKDGNTIYF.

The gene calls are TRBV23-1 and TRBJ2-3; 7 bases fit TRBD2. TRBV23-1 is an ORF; its function is uncertain. Losses at the gene ends were 0 bases for V and 0 bases for J; bases not matched to a gene: 12. CDR3 size: 19 residues. The CDR3 reads CASSQSPSGDHTSTDTQYF. DNA for the CDR3: TGCGCCAGCAGTCAATCACCAAGCGGGGACCATACTAGCACAGATACGCAGTATTTT.

This chain uses TRBV6-1 with TRBJ1-2; D might be TRBD1 (6 bases). In germline, CDR1 is MNHNS, CDR2 SASEGT. The CDR3 is 15 amino acids. Trimming pared 0 bases from V and 3 bases from J, leaving 11 bases between. The CDR3 loop is CASSEAIWTDYGYTF. In nucleotides, the CDR3 is TGTGCCAGCAGTGAAGCGATTTGGACAGACTATGGCTACACCTTC.

This chain links TRBV6-5 with TRBJ1-5, with 10 bases lining up with TRBD1. V dropped 6 bases and J dropped 5; count of bases not matched to a gene: 7. The germline V gene encodes CDR1 MNHEY and CDR2 SVGAGI. The CDR3 loop spans 15 amino acids. The chain's CDR3 is CASRDGTGVHQPQHF. As DNA, the CDR3 is TGTGCCAGCAGGGATGGGACAGGGGTGCATCAGCCCCAGCATTTT.

The chain combines TRBV11-3 with TRBJ1-1; no clear D gene. Germline CDR1 and CDR2: SGHNT and YENEEA. The germline V and J ends were trimmed by 1 base and 1 base, with 10 bases remaining between them. The CDR3 is made up of 15 amino acids. CDR3 in amino acids: CASSLGLGQNTEAFF. The DNA of the CDR3 is TGTGCCAGCAGCTTAGGGCTGGGCCAGAACACTGAAGCTTTCTTT.

This clone is a singleton in its sample. The rearrangement uses TRBV28 and TRBJ1-1; 12 nucleotides align to TRBD1. This CDR3 comprises 22 residues. V lost 3 bases and J lost 5; bases outside the gene matches: 25. Per the germline V gene, CDR1 is MDHEN and CDR2 is SYDVKM. This CDR3 reads CASSFVGSNRDRGRFVFTEAFF. The CDR3 coding sequence is TGTGCCAGCAGTTTTGTGGGATCAAACCGGGACAGGGGGCGCTTTGTGTTTACTGAAGCTTTCTTT.

The rearrangement links TRBV9 to TRBJ1-6; TRBD1 matches at 7 bases. The CDR3 is made up of 15 amino acids. V lost 0 bases and J lost 7; bases outside the gene matches: 4. In germline, CDR1 is SGDLS, CDR2 YYNGEE. CDR3 in amino acids: CASSVGGQANSPLHF. In DNA, the CDR3 is TGTGCCAGCAGCGTAGGAGGACAGGCCAATTCACCCCTCCACTTT.

The chain combines TRBV19 with TRBJ2-7, with D tentatively TRBD2 (6 bases). Germline V lookup: CDR1 LNHDA, CDR2 SQIVND (reference sequence). CDR3 length: 15 residues. Trimming left V 1 base short and J 4 bases short, with 14 bases between. This chain's CDR3 is CASSIAGTLDYEQYF. In DNA, the CDR3 is TGTGCCAGTAGTATAGCCGGGACTTTAGATTACGAGCAGTACTTC.

The V gene is TRBV7-8, the J gene TRBJ2-2, with 12 bases fitting TRBD2. Trimming removed 5 bases from V and 7 bases from J; junction bases left unmatched: 8. From germline, CDR1 is SGHVS and CDR2 FQNEAQ. The length of the CDR3 is 16 residues. This CDR3 is CASSHTPSGGGGELFF. CDR3 DNA sequence: TGTGCCAGCAGCCACACCCCTAGCGGGGGGGGCGGGGAGCTGTTTTTT.

The V gene is TRBV28, the J gene TRBJ1-2; 8 nucleotides line up with TRBD1. Germline CDR1 reads MDHEN; CDR2 reads SYDVKM. This CDR3 region has 14 residues. The trim removed 7 bases at V and 8 bases at J, leaving 12 bases unmatched. In DNA form, the CDR3 reads TGTGCCAGCACTCTCCCCGGACAGGGCCACGGCTACACCTTC. It is translated as CASTLPGQGHGYTF.

This clone was counted between two and nine times. The CDR3 coding sequence is TGTGCCAGCAGTTGGGGAGAAGGTGAAAAACTGTTTTTT. It codes for CASSWGEGEKLFF. V usage is TRBV28 and J usage is TRBJ1-4; D is undetermined. The CDR3 is 13 amino acids. V was pared by 4 bases and J by 7 bases, with 10 bases between. Germline-derived CDR1 and CDR2 are MDHEN and SYDVKM.

The chain recombines TRBV24-1 with TRBJ2-6; 7 nucleotides agree with TRBD1. Germline lookup yields CDR1 KGHDR and CDR2 SFDVKD. The V segment lost 2 bases and the J segment 1 base; nucleotides outside the gene matches: 1. CDR3 length: 16 amino acids. In DNA form, the CDR3 reads TGTGCCACCAGTGATTGGACAGGTTCTGGGGCCAACGTCCTGACTTTC. Protein product: CATSDWTGSGANVLTF.

V and J are TRBV2 and TRBJ2-2, with 7 bases identical to TRBD1. V shed 5 bases, J shed 2 bases, and the junction held 5 bases outside the gene matches. Per germline, CDR1 SNHLY and CDR2 FYNNEI. The CDR3 length is 15 residues. The CDR3 reads CASSSGTVNTGELFF. The CDR3 nucleotides read TGTGCCAGCAGTTCCGGGACAGTAAACACCGGGGAGCTGTTTTTT.

The chain's CDR3 is CASSLESFSYEQYF. CDR3 in DNA: TGTGCCAGCAGCTTAGAGTCGTTCTCCTACGAGCAGTACTTC. The V call is TRBV11-2, the J call TRBJ2-7; D remains ambiguous. There are 14 residues in the CDR3. The germline V gene has CDR1 SGHAT and CDR2 FQNNGV. V lost 0 bases, J lost 0 bases, and 6 bases lay in between.

The V and J genes are TRBV5-6 and TRBJ1-1; 8 nucleotides align to TRBD1. V trimming: 5 bases; J trimming: 3 bases; junction bases outside the gene matches: 6. The CDR3 contains 14 residues. Germline CDR1 and CDR2: SGHDT and YYEEEE. The CDR3 is CASRGTGFYTEAFF. The CDR3 bases are TGTGCCAGCAGGGGGACAGGCTTTTACACTGAAGCTTTCTTT.

This chain connects TRBV19 to TRBJ2-7; tentatively, D is TRBD1 (5 bases). The V and J ends lost 8 bases and 3 bases respectively, with 11 bases between them. CDR3 length: 12 residues. Germline V CDR1 and CDR2: LNHDA, SQIVND (reference sequence). The CDR3 region is CASLSRDYEQYF. For the CDR3, the DNA is TGTGCCAGTCTGAGCAGGGACTACGAGCAGTACTTC.

This chain joins TRBV24-1 and TRBJ2-7, with 11 bases lining up with TRBD1. The CDR3 totals 13 residues. Trimming removed 9 bases from V and 0 bases from J; junction bases left unmatched: 0. CDR1 KGHDR and CDR2 SFDVKD come from the germline V gene. In DNA, the CDR3 is TGTGCCACCGGGACAGGGGGCTCCTACGAGCAGTACTTC. It encodes CATGTGGSYEQYF.

The CDR3 DNA is TGTGCCAGCAGTGAGGACAGAGGATATGCAACTAATGAAAAACTGTTTTTT. Protein: CASSEDRGYATNEKLFF. The chain carries TRBV28 and TRBJ1-4, with a tentative D call TRBD1 (6 bases). The ends were cut back, 5 bases at V and 0 bases at J, with 16 bases in the middle. Germline CDR1 MDHEN, CDR2 SYDVKM. This CDR3 is built from 17 residues.